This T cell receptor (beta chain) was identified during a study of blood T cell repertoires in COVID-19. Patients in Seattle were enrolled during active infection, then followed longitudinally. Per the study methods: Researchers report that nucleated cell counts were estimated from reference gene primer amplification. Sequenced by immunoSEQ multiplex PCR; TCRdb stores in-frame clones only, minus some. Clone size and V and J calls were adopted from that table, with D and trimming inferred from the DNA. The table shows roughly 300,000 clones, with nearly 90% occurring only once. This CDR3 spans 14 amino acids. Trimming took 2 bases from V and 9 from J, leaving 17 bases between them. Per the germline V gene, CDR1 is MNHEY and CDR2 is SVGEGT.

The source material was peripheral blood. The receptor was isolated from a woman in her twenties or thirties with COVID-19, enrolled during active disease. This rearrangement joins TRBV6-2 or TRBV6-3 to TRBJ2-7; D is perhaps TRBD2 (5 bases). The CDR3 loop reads CASSYLLGADGQYF. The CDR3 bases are TGTGCCAGCAGTTACCTTTTGGGAGCGGACGGGCAGTACTTC.